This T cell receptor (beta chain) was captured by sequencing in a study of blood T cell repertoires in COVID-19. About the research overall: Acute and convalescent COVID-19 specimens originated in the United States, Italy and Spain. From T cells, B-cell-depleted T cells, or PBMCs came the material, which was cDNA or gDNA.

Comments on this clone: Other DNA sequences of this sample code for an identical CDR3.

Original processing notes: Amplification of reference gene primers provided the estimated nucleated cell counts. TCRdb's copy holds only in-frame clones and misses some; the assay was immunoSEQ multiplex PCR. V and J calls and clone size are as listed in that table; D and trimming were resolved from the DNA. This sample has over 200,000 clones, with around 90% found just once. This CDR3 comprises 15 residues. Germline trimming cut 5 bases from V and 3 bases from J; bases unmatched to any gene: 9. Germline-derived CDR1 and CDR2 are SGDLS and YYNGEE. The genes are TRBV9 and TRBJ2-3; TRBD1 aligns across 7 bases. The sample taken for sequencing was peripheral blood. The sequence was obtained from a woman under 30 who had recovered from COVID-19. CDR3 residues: CASSAFRGRTDTQYF. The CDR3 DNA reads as TGTGCCAGCAGTGCGTTTAGGGGGCGGACAGATACGCAGTATTTT.